The entry below describes one T cell receptor beta chain. Its antigen is currently unknown. The data were produced by immunoSEQ multiplex PCR, yet TCRdb's version contains in-frame clones alone and is incomplete. This table holds some 130,000 clones, around 92% found once. The data belong to a study of T cells in localized non-small cell lung cancer. Broader study findings: Greater blood T cell density accompanied longer overall survival. Out of the top 100 tumor clones, a median about 57 were seen in adjacent lung.

This sequence originates from a female donor at least 60 years old with stage I lung adenocarcinoma. The material was peripheral blood, obtained before any cancer treatment.

CDR3: CASSFTPIFGQFF. The CDR3 nucleotides read TGTGCCAGCAGCTTTACCCCTATCTTTGGGCAGTTCTTC. The rearrangement links TRBV7-9 to TRBJ2-1; D is undetermined. This CDR3 has 13 residues. Germline loops: CDR1 SEHNR, CDR2 FQNEAQ (reference sequence). Trimming took off 3 bases at V and 12 bases at J, with 15 bases between the two ends.